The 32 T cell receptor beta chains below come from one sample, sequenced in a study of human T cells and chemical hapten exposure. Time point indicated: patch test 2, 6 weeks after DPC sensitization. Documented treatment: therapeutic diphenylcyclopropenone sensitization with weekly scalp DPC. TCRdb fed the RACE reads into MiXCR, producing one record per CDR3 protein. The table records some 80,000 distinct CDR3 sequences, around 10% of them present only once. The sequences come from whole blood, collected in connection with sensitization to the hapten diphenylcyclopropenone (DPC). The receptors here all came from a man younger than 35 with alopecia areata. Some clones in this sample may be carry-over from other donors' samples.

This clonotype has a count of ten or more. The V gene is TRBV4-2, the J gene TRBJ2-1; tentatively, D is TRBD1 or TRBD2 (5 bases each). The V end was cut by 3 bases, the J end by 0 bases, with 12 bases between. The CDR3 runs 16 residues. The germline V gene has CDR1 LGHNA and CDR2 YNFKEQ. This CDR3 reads CASSQGTAHSYNEQFF. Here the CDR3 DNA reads TGTGCCAGCAGCCAGGGGACCGCGCACTCCTACAATGAGCAGTTCTTC.

In nucleotides, the CDR3 is TGCGCCAGCAGCCCCTTTGACCGGGACAGGGTAGAAGCTTTCTTT. It codes for CASSPFDRDRVEAFF. The chain combines TRBV5-1 with TRBJ1-1, with 9 bases aligning to TRBD1. Germline V gene data show CDR1 as SGHRS and CDR2 as YFSETQ. This CDR3 spans 15 amino acids. V trimming: 4 bases; J trimming: 8 bases; junction bases outside the gene matches: 12. Together with reference TRBV5-1 and TRBJ1-1, the CDR3 gives the full variable domain: KAGVTQTPRYLIKTRGQQVTLSCSPISGHRSVSWYQQTPGQGLQFLFEYFSETQRNKGNFPGRFSGRQFSNSRSEMNVSTLELGDSALYLCASSPFDRDRVEAFFGQGTRLTVV.

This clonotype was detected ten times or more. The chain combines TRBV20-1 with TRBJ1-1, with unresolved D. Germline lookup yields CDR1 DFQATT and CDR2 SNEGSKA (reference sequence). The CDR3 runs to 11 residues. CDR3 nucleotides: TGCACCATCTCCGGTCACACTGAAGCTTTCTTT. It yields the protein CTISGHTEAFF.

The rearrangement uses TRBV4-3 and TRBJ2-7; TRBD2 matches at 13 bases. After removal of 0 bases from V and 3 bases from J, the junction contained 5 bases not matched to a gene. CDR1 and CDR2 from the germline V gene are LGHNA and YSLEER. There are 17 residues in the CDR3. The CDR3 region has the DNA TGCGCCAGCAGCCAAGATACTAGCGGGGGGGCGGTCTACGAGCAGTACTTC. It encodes CASSQDTSGGAVYEQYF.

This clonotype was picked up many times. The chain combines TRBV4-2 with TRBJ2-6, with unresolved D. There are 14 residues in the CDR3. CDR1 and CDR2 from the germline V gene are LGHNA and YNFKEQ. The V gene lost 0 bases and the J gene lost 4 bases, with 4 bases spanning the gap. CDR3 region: CASSQDTGANVLTF. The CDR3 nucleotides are TGTGCCAGCAGCCAAGATACCGGGGCCAACGTCCTGACTTTC.

CDR3 sequence: CASSLAVPGATGEQFF. The CDR3 DNA follows: TGTGCCAGCAGCTTAGCGGTACCAGGGGCTACGGGTGAGCAGTTCTTC. The genes are TRBV7-6 and TRBJ2-1; possible D gene TRBD1, 6 bases. The CDR3 is made up of 16 amino acids. CDR1 is SGHVS and CDR2 is FNYEAQ in the germline V gene. Between the trimmed V and J ends, which lost 0 bases and 9 bases, there was a span of 18 bases.

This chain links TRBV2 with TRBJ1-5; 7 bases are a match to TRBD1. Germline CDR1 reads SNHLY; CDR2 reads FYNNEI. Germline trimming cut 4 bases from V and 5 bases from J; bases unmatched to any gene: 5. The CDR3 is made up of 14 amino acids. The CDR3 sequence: CASSGEGAYQPQHF. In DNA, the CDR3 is TGTGCCAGCAGTGGGGAGGGGGCCTATCAGCCCCAGCATTTT.

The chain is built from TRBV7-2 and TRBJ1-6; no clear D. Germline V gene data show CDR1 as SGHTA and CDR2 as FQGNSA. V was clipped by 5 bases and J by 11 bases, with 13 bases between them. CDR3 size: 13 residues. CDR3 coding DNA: TGTGCCAGCAGCCCGGAGGATTGGACACCCCTCCACTTT. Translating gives CASSPEDWTPLHF.

Here the CDR3 DNA reads TGTGCCAGCAGTTTATCGAAGTCAGGGGGTGAAAAACTGTTTTTT. Amino acid sequence: CASSLSKSGGEKLFF. The V and J genes are TRBV27 and TRBJ1-4, with 7 positions matching TRBD1. CDR3 length: 15 amino acids. J gave up 7 bases and V 0 bases, and 5 bases lay outside the gene matches. Germline CDR1 is MNHEY and CDR2 is SMNVEV (reference sequence). Full variable domain (missing parts from reference TRBV27 and TRBJ1-4): EAQVTQNPRYLITVTGKKLTVTCSQNMNHEYMSWYRQDPGLGLRQIYYSMNVEVTDKGDVPEGYKVSRKEKRNFPLILESPSPNQTSLYFCASSLSKSGGEKLFFGSGTQLSVL.

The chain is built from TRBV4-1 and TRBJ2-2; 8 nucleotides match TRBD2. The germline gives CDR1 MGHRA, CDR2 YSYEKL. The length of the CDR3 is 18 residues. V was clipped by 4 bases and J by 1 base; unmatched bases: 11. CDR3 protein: CASSRELSSGGNTGELFF. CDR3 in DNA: TGCGCCAGCAGCCGAGAGCTTTCCAGCGGGGGGAACACCGGGGAGCTGTTTTTT.

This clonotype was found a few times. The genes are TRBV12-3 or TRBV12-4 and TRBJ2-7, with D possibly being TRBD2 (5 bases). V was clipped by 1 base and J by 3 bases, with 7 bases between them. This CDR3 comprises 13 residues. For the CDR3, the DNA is TGTGCCAGCAGTTTAGGTCGGGACTACGAGCAGTACGTC. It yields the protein CASSLGRDYEQYV.

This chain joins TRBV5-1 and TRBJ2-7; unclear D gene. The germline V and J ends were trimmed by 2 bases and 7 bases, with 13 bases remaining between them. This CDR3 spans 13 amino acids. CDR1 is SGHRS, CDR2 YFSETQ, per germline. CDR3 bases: TGCGCCAGCAGCTTAGAAGACGTGGCTGAGCAGTACTTC. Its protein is CASSLEDVAEQYF.

The DNA for the CDR3 is TGTGCCAGCAGCTCGGGACAGTTTGCAACTAATGAAAAACTGTTTTTT. Protein product: CASSSGQFATNEKLFF. The chain carries TRBV6-2 or TRBV6-3 and TRBJ1-4; the match to TRBD1 covers 7 bases. The CDR3 is made up of 16 amino acids. V lost 6 bases, J lost 0 bases, and 7 bases stayed unmatched. The germline V gene encodes CDR1 MNHEY and CDR2 SVGEGT.

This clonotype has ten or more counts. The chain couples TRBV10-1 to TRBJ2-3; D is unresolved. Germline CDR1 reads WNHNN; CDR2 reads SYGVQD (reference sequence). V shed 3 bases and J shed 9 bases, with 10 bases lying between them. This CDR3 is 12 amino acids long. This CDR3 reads CASSDRLATQYF. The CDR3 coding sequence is TGCGCCAGCAGTGATCGACTTGCGACGCAGTATTTT.

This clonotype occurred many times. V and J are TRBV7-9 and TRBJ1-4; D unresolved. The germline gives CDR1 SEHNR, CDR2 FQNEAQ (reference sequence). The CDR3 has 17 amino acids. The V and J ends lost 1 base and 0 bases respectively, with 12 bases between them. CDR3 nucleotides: TGTGCCAGCAGCTTAGGTCGGACCGCTGCAACTAATGAAAAACTGTTTTTT. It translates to CASSLGRTAATNEKLFF.

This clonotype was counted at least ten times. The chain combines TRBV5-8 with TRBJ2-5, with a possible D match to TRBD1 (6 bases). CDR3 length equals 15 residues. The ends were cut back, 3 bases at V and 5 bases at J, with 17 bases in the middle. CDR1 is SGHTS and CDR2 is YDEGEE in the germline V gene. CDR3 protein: CASSSTQGRMETQYF. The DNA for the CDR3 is TGTGCCAGCAGCTCAACACAGGGAAGGATGGAGACCCAGTACTTC.

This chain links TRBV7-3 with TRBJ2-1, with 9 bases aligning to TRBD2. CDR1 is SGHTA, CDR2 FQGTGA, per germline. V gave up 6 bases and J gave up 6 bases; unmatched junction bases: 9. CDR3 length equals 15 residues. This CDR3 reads CASRFSGGPRNEQFF. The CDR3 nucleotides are TGTGCCAGCAGGTTTAGCGGGGGCCCTCGCAATGAGCAGTTCTTC.

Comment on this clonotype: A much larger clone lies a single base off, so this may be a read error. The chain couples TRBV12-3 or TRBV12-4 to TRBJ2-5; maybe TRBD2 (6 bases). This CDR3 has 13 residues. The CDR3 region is CASSRDSRETEYF. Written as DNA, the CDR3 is TGTGCCAGCAGTCGCGACAGCCGGGAGACCGAGTACTTC.

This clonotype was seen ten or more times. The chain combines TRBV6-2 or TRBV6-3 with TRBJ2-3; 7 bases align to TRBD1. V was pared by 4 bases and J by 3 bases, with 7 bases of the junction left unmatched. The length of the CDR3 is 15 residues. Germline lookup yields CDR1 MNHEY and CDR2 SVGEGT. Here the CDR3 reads CASSFEPGQTDTQYF. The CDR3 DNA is TGTGCCAGCAGTTTCGAGCCGGGACAGACAGATACGCAGTATTTT.

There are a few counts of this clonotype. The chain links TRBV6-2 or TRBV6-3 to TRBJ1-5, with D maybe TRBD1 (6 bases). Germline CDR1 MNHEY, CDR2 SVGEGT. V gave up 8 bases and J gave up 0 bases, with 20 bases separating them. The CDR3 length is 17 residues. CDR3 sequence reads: CASQPGPGEPSNQPQHF. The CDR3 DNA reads TGTGCCAGCCAACCGGGGCCAGGGGAGCCTAGCAATCAGCCCCAGCATTTT.

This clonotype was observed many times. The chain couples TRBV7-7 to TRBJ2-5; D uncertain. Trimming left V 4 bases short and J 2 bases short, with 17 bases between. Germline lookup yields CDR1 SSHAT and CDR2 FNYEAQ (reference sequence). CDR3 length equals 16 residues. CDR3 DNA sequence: TGTGCCAGCAGCTCTATGGTGGCCCAGGAACAAGAGACCCAGTACTTC. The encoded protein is CASSSMVAQEQETQYF. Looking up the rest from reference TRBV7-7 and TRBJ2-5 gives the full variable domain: GAGVSQSPRYKVTKRGQDVTLRCDPISSHATLYWYQQALGQGPEFLTYFNYEAQPDKSGLPSDRFSAERPEGSISTLTIQRTEQRDSAMYRCASSSMVAQEQETQYFGPGTRLLVL.

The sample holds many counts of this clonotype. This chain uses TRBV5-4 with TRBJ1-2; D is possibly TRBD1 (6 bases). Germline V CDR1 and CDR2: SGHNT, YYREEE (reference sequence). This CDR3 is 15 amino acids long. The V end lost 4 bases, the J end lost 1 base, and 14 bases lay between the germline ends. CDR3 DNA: TGTGCCAGCAGCCCCTATGAGGGGGGTAACTATGGCTACACCTTC. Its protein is CASSPYEGGNYGYTF.

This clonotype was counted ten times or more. CDR3 residues: CASSFLGTSGYNEQFF. The CDR3 DNA sequence: TGTGCCAGCAGTTTTCTGGGGACTAGCGGTTACAATGAGCAGTTCTTC. The chain employs TRBV27 and TRBJ2-1; 11 nucleotides align to TRBD2. The germline gives CDR1 MNHEY, CDR2 SMNVEV (reference sequence). CDR3 length: 16 residues. After removal of 3 bases from V and 4 bases from J, the junction contained 5 bases not matched to a gene.

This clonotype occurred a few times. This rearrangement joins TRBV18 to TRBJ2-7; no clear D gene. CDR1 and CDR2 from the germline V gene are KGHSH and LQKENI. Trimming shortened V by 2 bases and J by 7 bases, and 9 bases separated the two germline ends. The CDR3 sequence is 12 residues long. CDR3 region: CASSPEAREQYV. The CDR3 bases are TGTGCCAGCTCACCAGAAGCGCGGGAGCAGTACGTC.

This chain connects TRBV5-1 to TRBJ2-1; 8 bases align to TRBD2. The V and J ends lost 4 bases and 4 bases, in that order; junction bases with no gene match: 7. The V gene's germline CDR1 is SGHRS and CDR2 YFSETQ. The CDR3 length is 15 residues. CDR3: CASSGEGLAYNEQFF. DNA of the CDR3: TGCGCCAGCAGCGGGGAAGGACTAGCATACAATGAGCAGTTCTTC.

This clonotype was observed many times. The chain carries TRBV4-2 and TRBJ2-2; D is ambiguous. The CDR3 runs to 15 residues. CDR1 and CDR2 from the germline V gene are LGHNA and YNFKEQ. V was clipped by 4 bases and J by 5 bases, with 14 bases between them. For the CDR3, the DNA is TGTGCCAGCAGCCCCCGGGTAGTGGAAACCGGGGAGCTGTTTTTT. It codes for CASSPRVVETGELFF.

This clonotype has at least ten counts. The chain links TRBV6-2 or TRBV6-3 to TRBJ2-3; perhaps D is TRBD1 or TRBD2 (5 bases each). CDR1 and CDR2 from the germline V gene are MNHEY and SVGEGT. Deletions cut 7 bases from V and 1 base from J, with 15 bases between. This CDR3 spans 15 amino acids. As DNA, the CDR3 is TGTGCCAGCACCCTATGGGGGTGGGGCACAGATACGCAGTATTTT. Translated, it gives CASTLWGWGTDTQYF.

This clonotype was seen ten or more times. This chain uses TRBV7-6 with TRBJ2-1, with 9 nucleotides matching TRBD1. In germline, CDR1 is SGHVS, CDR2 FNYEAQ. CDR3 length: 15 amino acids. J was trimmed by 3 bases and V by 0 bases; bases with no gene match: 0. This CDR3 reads CASSLAGQGYNEQFF. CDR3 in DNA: TGTGCCAGCAGCTTAGCGGGACAGGGCTACAATGAGCAGTTCTTC.

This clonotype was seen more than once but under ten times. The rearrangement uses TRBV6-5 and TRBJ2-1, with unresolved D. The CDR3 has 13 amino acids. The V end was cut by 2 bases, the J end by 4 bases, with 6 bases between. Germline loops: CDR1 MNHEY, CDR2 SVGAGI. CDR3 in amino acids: CASSYGLYNEQFF. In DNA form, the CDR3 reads TGTGCCAGCAGTTACGGGCTTTACAATGAGCAGTTCTTC.

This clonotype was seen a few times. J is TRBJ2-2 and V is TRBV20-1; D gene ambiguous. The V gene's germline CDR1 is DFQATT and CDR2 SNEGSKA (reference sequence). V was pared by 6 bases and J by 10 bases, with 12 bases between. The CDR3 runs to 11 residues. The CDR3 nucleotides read TGCAGTGCCAGTCACCAGGCGGAGCTGTTTTTT. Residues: CSASHQAELFF.

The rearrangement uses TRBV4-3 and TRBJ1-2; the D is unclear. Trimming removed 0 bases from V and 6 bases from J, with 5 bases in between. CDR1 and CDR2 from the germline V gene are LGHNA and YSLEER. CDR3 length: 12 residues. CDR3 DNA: TGCGCCAGCAGCCAAGATACCCATGGCTACACCTTC. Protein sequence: CASSQDTHGYTF.

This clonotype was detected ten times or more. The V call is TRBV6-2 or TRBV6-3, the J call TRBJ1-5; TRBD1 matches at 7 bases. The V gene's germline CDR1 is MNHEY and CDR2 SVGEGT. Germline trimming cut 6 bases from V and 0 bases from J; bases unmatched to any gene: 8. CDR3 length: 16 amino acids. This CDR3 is CASSTTGAGSNQPQHF. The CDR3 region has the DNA TGTGCCAGCAGCACAACAGGGGCCGGTAGCAATCAGCCCCAGCATTTT.